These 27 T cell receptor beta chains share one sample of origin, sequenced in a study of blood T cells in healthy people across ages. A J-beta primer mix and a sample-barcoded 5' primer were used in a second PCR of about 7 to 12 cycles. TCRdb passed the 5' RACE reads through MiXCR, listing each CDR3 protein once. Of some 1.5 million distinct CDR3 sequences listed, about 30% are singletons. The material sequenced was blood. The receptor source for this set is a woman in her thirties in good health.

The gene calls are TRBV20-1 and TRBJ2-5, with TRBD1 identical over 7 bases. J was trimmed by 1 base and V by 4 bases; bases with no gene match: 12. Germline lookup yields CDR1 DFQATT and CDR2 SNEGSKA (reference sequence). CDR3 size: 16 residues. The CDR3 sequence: CSAIPVGGPLQETQYF. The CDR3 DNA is TGCAGTGCTATCCCGGTAGGGGGCCCTCTCCAAGAGACCCAGTACTTC.

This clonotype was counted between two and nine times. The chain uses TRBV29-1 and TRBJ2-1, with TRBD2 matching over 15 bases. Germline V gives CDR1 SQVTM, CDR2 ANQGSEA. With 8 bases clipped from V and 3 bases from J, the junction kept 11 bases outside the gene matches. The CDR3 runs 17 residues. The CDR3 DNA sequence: TGCAGCCTCAAAGGACTAGCGGGAGGGAGGGGCTACAATGAGCAGTTCTTC. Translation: CSLKGLAGGRGYNEQFF.

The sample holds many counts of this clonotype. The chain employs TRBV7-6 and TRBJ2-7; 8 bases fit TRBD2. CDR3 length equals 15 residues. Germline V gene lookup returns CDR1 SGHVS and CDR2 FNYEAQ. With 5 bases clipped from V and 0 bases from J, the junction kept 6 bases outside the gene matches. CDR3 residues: CASSPSGLNSYEQYF. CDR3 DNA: TGTGCCAGCAGCCCTAGCGGGCTAAACTCCTACGAGCAGTACTTC.

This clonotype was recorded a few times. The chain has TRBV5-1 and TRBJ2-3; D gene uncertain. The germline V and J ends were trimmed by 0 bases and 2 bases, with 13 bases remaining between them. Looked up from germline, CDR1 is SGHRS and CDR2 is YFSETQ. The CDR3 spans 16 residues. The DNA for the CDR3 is TGCGCCAGCAGCTTGGGAAGCGCTTTTGACACAGATACGCAGTATTTT. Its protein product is CASSLGSAFDTDTQYF.

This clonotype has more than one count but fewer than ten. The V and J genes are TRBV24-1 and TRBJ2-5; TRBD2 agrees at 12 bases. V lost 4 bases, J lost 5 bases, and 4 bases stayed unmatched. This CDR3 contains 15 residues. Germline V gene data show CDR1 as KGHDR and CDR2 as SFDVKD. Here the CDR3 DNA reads TGTGCCACCAGTGAGCCCACTAGCGGGAGGGAGACCCAGTACTTC. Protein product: CATSEPTSGRETQYF.

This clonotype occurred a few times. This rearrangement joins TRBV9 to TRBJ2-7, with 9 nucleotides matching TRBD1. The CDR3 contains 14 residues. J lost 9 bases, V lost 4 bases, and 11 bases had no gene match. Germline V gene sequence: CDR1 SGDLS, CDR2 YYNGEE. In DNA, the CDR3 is TGTGCCAGCAGCTTGGGACAGGGCTATTCGGTGCAGTACTTC. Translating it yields CASSLGQGYSVQYF.

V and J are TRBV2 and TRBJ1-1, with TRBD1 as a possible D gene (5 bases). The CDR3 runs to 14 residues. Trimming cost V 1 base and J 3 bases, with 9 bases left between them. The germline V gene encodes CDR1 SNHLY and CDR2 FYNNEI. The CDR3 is CASSEDGGDTEAFF. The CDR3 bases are TGTGCCAGCAGTGAAGATGGGGGGGACACTGAAGCTTTCTTT.

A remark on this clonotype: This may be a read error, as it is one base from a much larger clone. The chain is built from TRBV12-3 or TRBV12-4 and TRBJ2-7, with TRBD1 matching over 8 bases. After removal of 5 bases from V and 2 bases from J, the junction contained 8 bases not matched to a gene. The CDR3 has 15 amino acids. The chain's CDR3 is CASSAGQGLPYEQYF. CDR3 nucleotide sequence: TGTGCCAGCAGTGCCGGACAGGGCCTTCCCTACGAGCAGTACTTC.

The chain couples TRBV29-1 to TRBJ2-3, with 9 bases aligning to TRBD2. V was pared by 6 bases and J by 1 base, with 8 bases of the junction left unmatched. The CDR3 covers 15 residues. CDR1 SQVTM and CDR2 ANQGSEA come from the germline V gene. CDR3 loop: CSVALRLAGTDTQYF. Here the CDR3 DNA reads TGCAGCGTAGCTCTAAGACTAGCGGGCACAGATACGCAGTATTTT.

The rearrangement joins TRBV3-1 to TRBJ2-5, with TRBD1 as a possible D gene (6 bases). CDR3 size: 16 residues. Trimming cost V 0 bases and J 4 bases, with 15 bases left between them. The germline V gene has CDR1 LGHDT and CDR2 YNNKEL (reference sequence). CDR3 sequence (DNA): TGTGCCAGCAGCCAAGATATTGGGGGCGAAGGAGAGACCCAGTACTTC. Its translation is CASSQDIGGEGETQYF.

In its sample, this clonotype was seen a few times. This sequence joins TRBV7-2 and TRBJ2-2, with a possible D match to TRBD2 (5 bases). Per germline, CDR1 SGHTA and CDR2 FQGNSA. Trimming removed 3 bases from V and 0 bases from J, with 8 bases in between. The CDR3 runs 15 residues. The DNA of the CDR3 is TGTGCCAGCAGCTTGGGAGCGTCGAACACCGGGGAGCTGTTTTTT. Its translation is CASSLGASNTGELFF.

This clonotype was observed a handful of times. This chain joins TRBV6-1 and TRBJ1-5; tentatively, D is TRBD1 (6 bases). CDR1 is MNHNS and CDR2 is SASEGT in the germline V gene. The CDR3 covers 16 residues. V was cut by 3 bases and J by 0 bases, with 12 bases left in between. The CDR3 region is CASSDWGGHSNQPQHF. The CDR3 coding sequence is TGTGCCAGCAGTGATTGGGGGGGGCATAGCAATCAGCCCCAGCATTTT.

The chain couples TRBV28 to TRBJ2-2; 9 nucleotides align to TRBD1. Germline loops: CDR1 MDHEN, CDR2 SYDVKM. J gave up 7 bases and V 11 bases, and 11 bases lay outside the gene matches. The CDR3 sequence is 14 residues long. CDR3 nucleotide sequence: TGTGCCGTGGGCGACAGGGGGTTTGGCGGGGAGCTGTTTTTT. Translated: CAVGDRGFGGELFF.

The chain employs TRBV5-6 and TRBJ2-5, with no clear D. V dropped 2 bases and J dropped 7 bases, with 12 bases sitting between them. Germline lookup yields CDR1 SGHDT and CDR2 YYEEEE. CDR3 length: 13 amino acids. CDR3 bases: TGTGCCAGCAGCTTTTACAGCTTGGCGACCCAGTACTTC. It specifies CASSFYSLATQYF.

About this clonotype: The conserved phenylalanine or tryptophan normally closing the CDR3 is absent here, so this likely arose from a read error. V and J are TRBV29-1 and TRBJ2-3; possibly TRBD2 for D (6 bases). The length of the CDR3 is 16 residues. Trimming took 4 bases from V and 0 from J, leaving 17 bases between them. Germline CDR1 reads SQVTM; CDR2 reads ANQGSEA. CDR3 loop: CSVGGVGGVSTDTQYL. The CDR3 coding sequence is TGCAGCGTTGGGGGGGTGGGGGGTGTTAGCACAGATACGCAGTATTTG.

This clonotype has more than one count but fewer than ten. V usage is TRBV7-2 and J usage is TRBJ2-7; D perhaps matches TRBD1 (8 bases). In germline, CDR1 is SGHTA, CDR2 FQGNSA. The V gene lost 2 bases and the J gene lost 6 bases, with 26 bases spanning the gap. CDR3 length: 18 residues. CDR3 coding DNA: TGTGCCAGCAGCTTACGATTTGGGGGGGACAGGATTTACGTCGAGCAGTACTTC. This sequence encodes CASSLRFGGDRIYVEQYF.

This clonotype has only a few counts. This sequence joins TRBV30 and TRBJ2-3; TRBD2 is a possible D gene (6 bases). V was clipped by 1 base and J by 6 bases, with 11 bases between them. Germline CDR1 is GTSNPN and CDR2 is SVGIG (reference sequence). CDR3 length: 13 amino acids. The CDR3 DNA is TGTGCCTGGAGTGCCGGGAGTACGGATACGCAGTATTTT. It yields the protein CAWSAGSTDTQYF. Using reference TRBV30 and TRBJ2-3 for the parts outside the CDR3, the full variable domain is SQTIHQWPATLVQPVGSPLSLECTVEGTSNPNLYWYRQAAGRGLQLLFYSVGIGQISSEVPQNLSASRPQDRQFILSSKKLLLSDSGFYLCAWSAGSTDTQYFGPGTRLTVL.

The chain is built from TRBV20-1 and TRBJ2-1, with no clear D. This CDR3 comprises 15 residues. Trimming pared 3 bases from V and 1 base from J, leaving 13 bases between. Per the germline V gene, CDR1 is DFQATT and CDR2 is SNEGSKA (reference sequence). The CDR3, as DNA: TGCAGTGCTAGTCTTTCGTCCAGGTCCTACAATGAGCAGTTCTTC. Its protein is CSASLSSRSYNEQFF.

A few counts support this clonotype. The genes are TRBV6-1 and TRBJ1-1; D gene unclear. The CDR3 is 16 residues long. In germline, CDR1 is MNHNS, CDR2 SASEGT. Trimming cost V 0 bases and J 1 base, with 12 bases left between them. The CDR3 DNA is TGTGCCAGCAGTGAAGCGCAAAGTGACCAGAACACTGAAGCTTTCTTT. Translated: CASSEAQSDQNTEAFF.

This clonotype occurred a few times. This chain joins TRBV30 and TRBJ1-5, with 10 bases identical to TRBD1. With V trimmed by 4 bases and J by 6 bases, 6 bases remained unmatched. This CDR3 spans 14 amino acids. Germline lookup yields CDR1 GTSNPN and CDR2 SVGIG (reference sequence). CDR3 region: CAWMRQGATQPQHF. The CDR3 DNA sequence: TGTGCCTGGATGAGACAGGGGGCTACTCAGCCCCAGCATTTT.

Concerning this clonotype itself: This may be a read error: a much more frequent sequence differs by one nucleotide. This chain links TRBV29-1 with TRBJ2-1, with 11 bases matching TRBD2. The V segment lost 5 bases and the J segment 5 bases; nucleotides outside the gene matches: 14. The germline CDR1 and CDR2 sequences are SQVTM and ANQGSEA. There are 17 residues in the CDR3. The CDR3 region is CSVPKGTSGDLNNEQFF. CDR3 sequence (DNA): TGCAGCGTTCCCAAGGGGACTAGCGGCGACCTAAACAATGAGCAGTTCTTC.

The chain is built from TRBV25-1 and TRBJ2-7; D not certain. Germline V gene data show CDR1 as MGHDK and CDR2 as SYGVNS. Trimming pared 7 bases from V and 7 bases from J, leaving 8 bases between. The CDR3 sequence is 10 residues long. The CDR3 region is CASIGYEQYF. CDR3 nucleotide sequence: TGTGCCAGCATTGGCTATGAGCAGTACTTC.

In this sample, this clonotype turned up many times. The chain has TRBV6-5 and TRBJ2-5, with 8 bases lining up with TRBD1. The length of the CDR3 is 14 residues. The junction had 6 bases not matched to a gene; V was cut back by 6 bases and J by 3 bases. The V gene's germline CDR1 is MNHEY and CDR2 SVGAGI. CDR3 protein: CASRTGAVEETQYF. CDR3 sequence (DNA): TGTGCCAGCAGGACAGGGGCGGTGGAAGAGACCCAGTACTTC.

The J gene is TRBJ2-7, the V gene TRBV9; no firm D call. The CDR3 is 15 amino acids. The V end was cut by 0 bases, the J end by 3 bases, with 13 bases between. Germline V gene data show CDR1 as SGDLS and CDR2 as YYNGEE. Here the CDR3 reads CASSVGAEQDYEQYF. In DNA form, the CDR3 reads TGTGCCAGCAGCGTAGGGGCGGAGCAGGACTACGAGCAGTACTTC.

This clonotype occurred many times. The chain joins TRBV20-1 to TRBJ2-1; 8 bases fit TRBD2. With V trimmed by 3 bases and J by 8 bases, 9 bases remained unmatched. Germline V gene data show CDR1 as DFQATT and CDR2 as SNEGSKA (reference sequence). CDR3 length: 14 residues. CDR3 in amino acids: CSASVGRALDEQFF. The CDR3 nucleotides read TGCAGTGCTAGTGTCGGGAGGGCCTTGGATGAGCAGTTCTTC.

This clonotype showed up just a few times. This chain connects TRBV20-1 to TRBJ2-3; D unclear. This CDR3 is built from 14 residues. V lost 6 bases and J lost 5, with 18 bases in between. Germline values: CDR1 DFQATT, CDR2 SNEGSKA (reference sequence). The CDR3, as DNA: TGCAGTGCAAGTAGGTCAGGAGTGGGAGATACGCAGTATTTT. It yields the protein CSASRSGVGDTQYF.

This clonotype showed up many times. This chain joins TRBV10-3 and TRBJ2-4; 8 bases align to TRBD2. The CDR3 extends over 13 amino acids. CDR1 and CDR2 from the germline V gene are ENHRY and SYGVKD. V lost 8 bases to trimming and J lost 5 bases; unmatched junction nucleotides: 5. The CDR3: CAISPAGENIQYF. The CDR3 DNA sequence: TGTGCCATCTCTCCAGCGGGAGAAAACATTCAGTACTTC.